The clone carrying this T cell receptor beta chain was counted only a few times. Its cognate antigen is unknown. The data are from a study of CD8+ T cells in alopecia areata. General study findings and limits: More clonal than normal scalp was lesional scalp, particularly alopecia totalis/universalis. TCR sharing across patients was less clear than in mice, possibly HLA-related. Under tofacitinib, numerous expanded lesional clonotypes remained detectable in scalp and blood. On tofacitinib, scalp clonality and expanded CD8+ clones among top 100 fell significantly.

Sequencing relied on a cDNA template that was reverse transcribed from extracted RNA. The repertoire was sequenced with immunoSEQ multiplex PCR; TCRdb's copy has only in-frame clones and lacks some. The sample contains 180,000 or so clones, 53% of which appear only once. As to treatment: oral pan-JAK inhibitor, 5-10 mg twice daily. V dropped 8 bases and J dropped 6 bases, with 13 bases sitting between them. The CDR3 is 12 amino acids. The germline V gene encodes CDR1 SQVTM and CDR2 ANQGSEA. The sequencing used CD8+ T cells sorted from blood, collected at week 24, from a patient treated with tofacitinib. The origin of this receptor is a human donor with alopecia areata. This rearrangement joins TRBV29-1 to TRBJ2-2; no reliable D call. The CDR3 reads CSYRSGPGELFF. CDR3 nucleotide sequence: TGCAGCTATCGGTCGGGCCCCGGGGAGCTGTTTTTT.